These 4 T cell receptor beta chains were sequenced from one sample in a study of blood T cell repertoires in COVID-19 (dated by TCRdb to the early 2020s). Receptors were amplified or captured by the immunoSEQ multiplex PCR assay. The clones in this table, taken by TCRdb from immuneACCESS, are in-frame only. Not every clone is retained; where verified, under half of the shortfall comes from an unresolved V gene, and the cause of the rest is unknown. Across this sample there are roughly 320,000 clones, with 85% to 90% seen only once. Together, the top ten hold 1% to 1.5% of the sample. The sequenced sample consisted of peripheral blood. The receptors shown here come from a man aged 65 to 85 with acute or convalescent COVID-19.

The sample holds a few counts of this clone. Other DNA sequences of this sample code for an identical CDR3. The rearrangement uses TRBV4-1 and TRBJ2-1; TRBD2 matches at 14 bases. This CDR3 has 16 amino acids. Germline values: CDR1 MGHRA, CDR2 YSYEKL. V shed 4 bases and J 6 bases; nucleotides not matched to a gene: 5. The CDR3 DNA follows: TGCGCCAGCAGCCGGGAGGGACTAGCGGGGGTCAATGAGCAGTTCTTC. This encodes CASSREGLAGVNEQFF.

The CDR3: CSVRRGSSGNTIYF. The CDR3 coding sequence is TGCAGCGTTCGAAGGGGAAGCTCTGGAAACACCATATATTTT. The chain has TRBV29-1 and TRBJ1-3; tentatively, D is TRBD1 (5 bases). CDR3 length: 14 residues. With 5 bases removed from V and 0 bases from J, the gap between germline ends came to 11 bases. Germline loops: CDR1 SQVTM, CDR2 ANQGSEA.

This chain links TRBV5-1 with TRBJ1-1; D remains ambiguous. CDR3 size: 14 residues. Deletions cut 4 bases from V and 6 bases from J, with 16 bases between. The germline gives CDR1 SGHRS, CDR2 YFSETQ. CDR3 loop: CASSVSTLSPEAFF. CDR3 nucleotides: TGCGCCAGCAGCGTTTCGACATTATCCCCTGAAGCTTTCTTT.

The V call is TRBV5-4, the J call TRBJ2-7, with D perhaps matching TRBD1 (5 bases). The V end was cut by 4 bases, the J end by 4 bases, with 9 bases between. The CDR3 covers 12 residues. Germline CDR1 and CDR2: SGHNT and YYREEE (reference sequence). CDR3 protein: CASSVDNYEQYF. Written as DNA, the CDR3 is TGTGCCAGCAGCGTGGACAATTACGAGCAGTACTTC.